The 11 T cell receptor beta chains listed next were all sequenced from one sample in a study of CD8+CD57+ T cells in acquired aplastic anemia. According to the study, genomic DNA was the template for TCR beta VDJ and CDR3 profiling. From the reads, TCRdb called clonotypes with MiXCR, one entry per CDR3 protein. The table includes 400,000 to 450,000 distinct CDR3 sequences, 65% to 80% detected once. The sample taken for sequencing was sorted CD4+, CD8+, or CD8+CD57+ T cells (not recorded which) from PBMCs. The receptor source for this set is a human donor in good health, serving as a control.

In DNA form, the CDR3 reads TGTGCCAGTAGCTCGGACGGGCGTAGGTTCCAGCATCAGTATGTC. It specifies CASSSDGRRFQHQYV. This chain uses TRBV19 with TRBJ2-7; D is undetermined. This CDR3 contains 15 residues. Germline-derived CDR1 and CDR2 are LNHDA and SQIVND (reference sequence).

Of note for this clonotype: Its ends do not fully match the called genes, so a read error is possible. The rearrangement uses TRBV7-8 and TRBJ2-1, with TRBD2 matching 9 bases. There are 14 residues in the CDR3. Per germline, CDR1 SGHVS and CDR2 FQNEAQ. The CDR3 here is CVSSELAGVGEQFF. Written as DNA, the CDR3 is TGTGTCAGCAGCGAATTAGCGGGGGTAGGTGAGCAGTTCTTC.

This clonotype was observed a few times. This may stem from a read error, because a much larger clone lies one nucleotide away. V gene TRBV20-1 combines with J gene TRBJ2-1, with D possibly TRBD2 on 5 matching bases. V shed 5 bases and J shed 9 bases, with 11 bases lying between them. Germline lookup yields CDR1 DFQATT and CDR2 SNEGSKA (reference sequence). CDR3 length: 11 residues. This CDR3 reads CSAHGVSEQFF. As DNA, the CDR3 is TGCAGTGCTCACGGGGTTAGTGAGCAGTTCTTC.

This clonotype was counted many times. The chain employs TRBV12-3 or TRBV12-4 and TRBJ1-1, with 10 bases fitting TRBD1. The CDR3 has 14 amino acids. V lost 2 bases, J lost 8 bases, and 5 bases stayed unmatched. Written as DNA, the CDR3 is TGTGCCAGCAGTTTATTGACAGGGGGCGGAGAAGCTTTCTTT. It yields the protein CASSLLTGGGEAFF.

This clonotype was picked up many times. The V call is TRBV10-1, the J call TRBJ2-2; D remains ambiguous. From germline, CDR1 is WNHNN and CDR2 SYGVQD (reference sequence). V was clipped by 0 bases and J by 0 bases, with 2 bases between them. There are 14 residues in the CDR3. CDR3 sequence: CASSESANTGELFF. DNA for the CDR3: TGCGCCAGCAGTGAGTCAGCGAACACCGGGGAGCTGTTTTTT.

As to this clonotype: An end of the junction differs from the germline gene, which may be a read error. The chain couples TRBV7-3 to TRBJ1-2, with TRBD1 matching 9 bases. The CDR3 runs to 12 residues. Per germline, CDR1 SGHTA and CDR2 FQGTGA. The CDR3 region is CASSLSHGTGHF. The CDR3 DNA sequence: TGCGCCAGCAGCTTAAGCCACGGGACAGGGCATTTC.

This clonotype was seen more than once but under ten times. A much larger clone lies one base from this, so it may be a read error. The chain links TRBV7-2 to TRBJ2-3; no firm D call. The CDR3 covers 12 residues. Trimming shortened V by 1 base and J by 8 bases, and 7 bases separated the two germline ends. The V gene's germline CDR1 is SGHTA and CDR2 FQGNSA. Here the CDR3 reads CASSLGHGTQYF. The DNA for the CDR3 is TGTGCCAGCAGCTTAGGCCACGGTACGCAGTATTTT.

This chain links TRBV6-1 with TRBJ2-5; TRBD2 is a possible D gene (5 bases). Germline V gives CDR1 MNHNS, CDR2 SASEGT. V lost 9 bases and J lost 4, with 24 bases in between. The CDR3 spans 16 residues. The DNA for the CDR3 is TGTGCCAGTGGGATAGGGTTAGGAGGCGGAGCAGAGACCCAGTACTTC. It yields the protein CASGIGLGGGAETQYF.

In the case of this clonotype: A junction boundary mismatches the germline segment, possibly from a read error. V usage is TRBV11-2 and J usage is TRBJ1-2; D is uncertain. The CDR3 length is 15 residues. Germline-derived CDR1 and CDR2 are SGHAT and FQNNGV. CDR3 protein: CASSLDGGAYNEQIF. CDR3 DNA: TGTGCCAGCAGCTTAGACGGAGGTGCCTACAATGAGCAGATCTTC.

The chain links TRBV5-1 to TRBJ2-3; D is uncertain. Germline lookup yields CDR1 SGHRS and CDR2 YFSETQ. V lost 0 bases and J lost 2, with 10 bases in between. The CDR3 totals 15 residues. DNA of the CDR3: TGCGCCAGCAGCTTGGCCCAGCCGTACACAGATACGCAGTATTTT. This codes for CASSLAQPYTDTQYF.

As regards this clonotype: The DNA is left out, because the CDR3 cannot be placed on it with certainty; the CDR3 is given as TCRdb lists it. The chain carries TRBV7-2 and TRBJ1-5; the listed D gene, TRBD1, was not tested against the DNA. The CDR3 is 15 amino acids long, termini counted. Germline CDR1 is SGHTA and CDR2 is FQGNSA. The CDR3 sequence: CASSRRGDGYTFGHF.